Below are 24 T cell receptor beta chains sequenced from a single sample in a study of T cell changes during pregnancy in multiple sclerosis (dated by TCRdb to between 2018 and 2021). Libraries were made using the immunoSEQ multiplex PCR assay. TCRdb mirrors the immuneACCESS table, restricted to in-frame sequences. Some clones are absent from its copies; in checked studies, under half trace to an unresolved V gene, and the reason for the others is unknown. Here the sample has some 130,000 clones; about 96% occur a single time. 0.44% of the sample is held by the ten biggest clonotypes. The material was peripheral blood, obtained after pregnancy. The source is a female donor with multiple sclerosis, enrolled in a pregnancy study.

The genes are TRBV6-5 and TRBJ2-7; a possible D gene is TRBD2 (6 bases). Trimming took off 7 bases at V and 7 bases at J, with 23 bases between the two ends. This CDR3 region has 15 residues. Germline CDR1 is MNHEY and CDR2 is SVGAGI. The CDR3 reads CASIGWRGGLGEQYF. The CDR3 DNA is TGTGCCAGCATAGGTTGGCGGGGTGGTTTGGGGGAGCAGTACTTC.

This chain joins TRBV28 and TRBJ2-7; 13 nucleotides line up with TRBD2. The length of the CDR3 is 14 residues. With 6 bases clipped from V and 3 bases from J, the junction kept 2 bases outside the gene matches. CDR1 and CDR2 from the germline V gene are MDHEN and SYDVKM. The CDR3 DNA follows: TGTGCCAGCAGCGGACTAGCGGGAGTCTACGAGCAGTACTTC. It is translated as CASSGLAGVYEQYF.

The chain employs TRBV28 and TRBJ2-7; the match to TRBD2 covers 12 bases. This CDR3 comprises 18 residues. Germline V CDR1 and CDR2: MDHEN, SYDVKM. V trimming: 2 bases; J trimming: 4 bases; junction bases outside the gene matches: 12. The CDR3 region is CASSLVIGLAGTRYEQYF. The DNA of the CDR3 is TGTGCCAGCAGTTTAGTAATAGGACTAGCGGGAACTAGGTACGAGCAGTACTTC.

This chain links TRBV14 with TRBJ2-2; tentatively, D is TRBD2 (6 bases). There are 16 residues in the CDR3. Per the germline V gene, CDR1 is SGHDN and CDR2 is FVKESK. Deletions cut 5 bases from V and 5 bases from J, with 18 bases between. In DNA, the CDR3 is TGTGCCAGCAGCACCCGGTGGGGGGAAGTGACCGGGGAGCTGTTTTTT. Its translation: CASSTRWGEVTGELFF.

The chain recombines TRBV15 with TRBJ1-4; 8 bases map to TRBD1. After removal of 9 bases from V and 1 base from J, the junction contained 4 bases not matched to a gene. CDR3 size: 14 residues. Germline V gives CDR1 LNHNV, CDR2 YYDKDF (reference sequence). Here the CDR3 DNA reads TGTGCCACTCTGGACAGGGTAACTAATGAAAAACTGTTTTTT. Amino acid sequence: CATLDRVTNEKLFF. The variable domain in full, with the rest retrieved from reference TRBV15 and TRBJ1-4, is DAMVIQNPRYQVTQFGKPVTLSCSQTLNHNVMYWYQQKSSQAPKLLFHYYDKDFNNEADTPDNFQSRRPNTSFCFLDIRSPGLGDTAMYLCATLDRVTNEKLFFGSGTQLSVL.

This clone was picked up a small number of times. The chain uses TRBV28 and TRBJ1-1; a weak D match, TRBD1 (5 bases). This CDR3 comprises 14 residues. Per germline, CDR1 MDHEN and CDR2 SYDVKM. V was pared by 1 base and J by 5 bases, with 11 bases between. The CDR3 coding sequence is TGTGCCAGCAGTTTATTAGCAGCAGGGACTGAAGCTTTCTTT. Translating it yields CASSLLAAGTEAFF. Combining the CDR3 with reference TRBV28 and TRBJ1-1 gives the whole variable domain DVKVTQSSRYLVKRTGEKVFLECVQDMDHENMFWYRQDPGLGLRLIYFSYDVKMKEKGDIPEGYSVSREKKERFSLILESASTNQTSMYLCASSLLAAGTEAFFGQGTRLTVV.

This chain links TRBV28 with TRBJ2-7; D is unresolved. V gave up 4 bases and J gave up 5 bases, with 3 bases separating them. The CDR3 has 10 amino acids. CDR1 is MDHEN, CDR2 SYDVKM, per germline. This chain's CDR3 is CASSSDEQYF. CDR3 coding DNA: TGTGCCAGCAGTTCCGACGAGCAGTACTTC.

The chain combines TRBV25-1 with TRBJ2-7; maybe TRBD1 (6 bases). Trimming took 5 bases from V and 2 from J, leaving 10 bases between them. The germline CDR1 and CDR2 sequences are MGHDK and SYGVNS. The CDR3 covers 13 residues. The CDR3 region has the DNA TGTGCCAGCAGTTCCAGGGGTCCCTACGAGCAGTACTTC. Its protein is CASSSRGPYEQYF.

In this sample, this clone turned up once. This sequence joins TRBV19 and TRBJ1-5, with D tentatively TRBD1 (6 bases). Germline lookup yields CDR1 LNHDA and CDR2 SQIVND (reference sequence). The V and J ends lost 4 bases and 0 bases respectively, with 13 bases between them. This CDR3 contains 16 residues. The CDR3 region is CASSTEQGYSNQPQHF. Here the CDR3 DNA reads TGTGCCAGTAGTACGGAACAGGGATATAGCAATCAGCCCCAGCATTTT.

The rearrangement uses TRBV14 and TRBJ2-7; 8 bases fit TRBD1. The V gene end was trimmed by 5 bases and the J gene end by 1 base; junction bases not matched to a gene: 7. CDR3 length: 15 amino acids. CDR1 is SGHDN, CDR2 FVKESK, per germline. CDR3 loop: CASSSPRTGSYEQYF. CDR3 in DNA: TGTGCCAGCAGCTCCCCCCGGACAGGGTCCTACGAGCAGTACTTC.

The chain employs TRBV19 and TRBJ2-5; maybe TRBD2 (6 bases). Germline V gives CDR1 LNHDA, CDR2 SQIVND (reference sequence). V lost 5 bases, J lost 5 bases, and 12 bases lay in between. There are 13 residues in the CDR3. This CDR3 reads CASSRREWETQYF. The CDR3 DNA reads as TGTGCCAGTAGTCGCCGGGAGTGGGAGACCCAGTACTTC.

This sequence joins TRBV11-3 and TRBJ1-2; the D gene is possibly TRBD1 (5 bases). This CDR3 is 15 amino acids long. Trimming took 10 bases from V and 0 from J, leaving 18 bases between them. Germline V gene sequence: CDR1 SGHNT, CDR2 YENEEA. DNA for the CDR3: TGTGCCAAAAATTGGGGCGGACGGACTAACTATGGCTACACCTTC. Translation: CAKNWGGRTNYGYTF.

This sequence joins TRBV5-1 and TRBJ2-3, with D possibly being TRBD1 (5 bases). Trimming took 3 bases from V and 0 from J, leaving 17 bases between them. The CDR3 extends over 17 amino acids. The germline CDR1 and CDR2 sequences are SGHRS and YFSETQ. This chain's CDR3 is CASSSYVGPGSTDTQYF. The CDR3 DNA follows: TGCGCCAGCAGCTCATACGTAGGACCAGGGAGCACAGATACGCAGTATTTT.

The chain uses TRBV27 and TRBJ2-1; 13 bases fit TRBD2. Trimming cost V 6 bases and J 6 bases; bases outside gene matches: 8. The CDR3 covers 16 residues. Germline lookup yields CDR1 MNHEY and CDR2 SMNVEV (reference sequence). The CDR3 DNA reads as TGTGCCAGCAGCTCACTAGCGGGAGGGCCCCTCAATGAGCAGTTCTTC. Protein product: CASSSLAGGPLNEQFF.

V gene TRBV5-1 combines with J gene TRBJ2-1; TRBD2 matches 8 bases. The length of the CDR3 is 15 residues. J lost 3 bases, V lost 1 base, and 3 bases had no gene match. The V gene's germline CDR1 is SGHRS and CDR2 YFSETQ. This chain's CDR3 is CASSLSGSFYNEQFF. The CDR3, as DNA: TGCGCCAGCAGCTTGAGCGGGAGTTTCTACAATGAGCAGTTCTTC.

The chain links TRBV9 to TRBJ2-5; the match to TRBD2 covers 12 bases. V lost 4 bases to trimming and J lost 9 bases; unmatched junction nucleotides: 19. CDR3 size: 18 residues. Germline V gene sequence: CDR1 SGDLS, CDR2 YYNGEE. CDR3 protein: CASSSSGELAGGPGAQYF. CDR3 sequence (DNA): TGTGCCAGCAGCTCGAGCGGAGAACTAGCGGGAGGCCCGGGGGCCCAGTACTTC. The whole variable domain, filled in from reference TRBV9 and TRBJ2-5, reads DSGVTQTPKHLITATGQRVTLRCSPRSGDLSVYWYQQSLDQGLQFLIQYYNGEERAKGNILERFSAQQFPDLHSELNLSSLELGDSALYFCASSSSGELAGGPGAQYFGPGTRLLVL.

This chain uses TRBV7-9 with TRBJ1-5; D not certain. This CDR3 is 16 amino acids long. Germline CDR1 SEHNR, CDR2 FQNEAQ (reference sequence). Trimming removed 7 bases at V and 3 bases at J, with 19 bases between. The CDR3 bases are TGTGCCAGCACCAATCGGAGGGTAACCCCCAATCAGCCCCAGCATTTT. Its protein is CASTNRRVTPNQPQHF.

This chain links TRBV11-2 with TRBJ2-5; tentative D call: TRBD1 (5 bases). CDR1 and CDR2 from the germline V gene are SGHAT and FQNNGV. The CDR3 extends over 13 amino acids. V lost 4 bases and J lost 3, with 9 bases in between. The DNA of the CDR3 is TGTGCCAGCAGCTCGGACACCAAAGAGACCCAGTACTTC. It specifies CASSSDTKETQYF.

This chain links TRBV11-2 with TRBJ1-2; TRBD1 is a possible D gene (6 bases). The CDR3 totals 17 residues. V gave up 4 bases and J gave up 4 bases, with 22 bases separating them. CDR1 and CDR2 (germline): SGHAT, FQNNGV. The CDR3 bases are TGTGCCAGCAGCTCGCCGGTCGGGTCTACAGGGTTCTATGGCTACACCTTC. Translating it yields CASSSPVGSTGFYGYTF.

This chain links TRBV6-1 with TRBJ2-1; TRBD1 matches 8 bases. Germline CDR1 is MNHNS and CDR2 is SASEGT. The V gene end was trimmed by 6 bases and the J gene end by 4 bases; junction bases not matched to a gene: 5. The CDR3 loop spans 14 amino acids. The CDR3 nucleotides are TGTGCCAGCAGCCCCAGGACAGGGTACAATGAGCAGTTCTTC. Translating it yields CASSPRTGYNEQFF.

The chain combines TRBV10-3 with TRBJ2-7; the match to TRBD2 covers 10 bases. V shed 3 bases and J 4 bases; nucleotides not matched to a gene: 6. Per germline, CDR1 ENHRY and CDR2 SYGVKD. The CDR3 consists of 15 residues. CDR3 region: CAISERASGRYEQYF. In DNA form, the CDR3 reads TGTGCCATCAGTGAAAGGGCTAGCGGGAGATACGAGCAGTACTTC.

The gene calls are TRBV18 and TRBJ1-1, with TRBD1 matching over 7 bases. CDR1 and CDR2 from the germline V gene are KGHSH and LQKENI. This CDR3 contains 13 residues. The trim removed 6 bases at V and 4 bases at J, leaving 5 bases unmatched. The DNA of the CDR3 is TGTGCCAGCTCGGGACAGAGGGGCACTGAAGCTTTCTTT. Its protein product is CASSGQRGTEAFF.

This chain connects TRBV19 to TRBJ2-5; 8 nucleotides line up with TRBD1. Germline V gene lookup returns CDR1 LNHDA and CDR2 SQIVND (reference sequence). V shed 4 bases and J 2 bases; nucleotides not matched to a gene: 3. CDR3 length: 14 amino acids. CDR3 nucleotides: TGTGCCAGTAGTACCTGGGACAGGCAAGAGACCCAGTACTTC. Amino acid sequence: CASSTWDRQETQYF.

The V gene is TRBV13, the J gene TRBJ2-7, with D perhaps matching TRBD2 (6 bases). This CDR3 spans 12 amino acids. V gave up 6 bases and J gave up 0 bases, with 6 bases separating them. The germline CDR1 and CDR2 sequences are PRHDT and FYEKMQ (reference sequence). The CDR3 is CASRRDSYEQYF. The CDR3 DNA sequence: TGTGCCAGCAGGCGGGACTCCTACGAGCAGTACTTC.